These 8 T cell receptor beta chains share one sample of origin, sequenced in a study of T-cell reconstitution after alpha-beta-depleted transplantation in children. The library targeted TCRbeta and was prepared with unique molecular identifiers. TCRdb fed the PCR reads into MiXCR, producing one record per CDR3 protein. This sample has around 530,000 distinct CDR3 sequences, with 32% found just once. This specimen was PBMCs from the stem cell graft donor, taken from the stem cell graft. All receptors derive from a human donor who donated a stem cell graft to a child with aplastic anemia.

The genes are TRBV10-1 and TRBJ2-3, with TRBD1 identical over 10 bases. The germline V gene encodes CDR1 WNHNN and CDR2 SYGVQD (reference sequence). CDR3 length equals 16 residues. The trim removed 6 bases at V and 0 bases at J, leaving 6 bases unmatched. The CDR3 DNA is TGCGCCAGCAGCCATGACAGGGGGCCTAGCACAGATACGCAGTATTTT. It translates to CASSHDRGPSTDTQYF.

This sequence joins TRBV11-1 and TRBJ2-5, with 14 bases that match TRBD2. CDR1 and CDR2 (germline): SGHAT, FQDESV (reference sequence). This CDR3 region has 19 residues. J lost 1 base, V lost 4 bases, and 11 bases had no gene match. CDR3 region: CASSWKGLAGAWSQETQYF. In DNA form, the CDR3 reads TGTGCCAGCAGCTGGAAGGGACTAGCGGGAGCGTGGTCCCAAGAGACCCAGTACTTC. The full variable domain, its missing parts supplied by reference TRBV11-1 and TRBJ2-5, is EAEVAQSPRYKITEKSQAVAFWCDPISGHATLYWYRQILGQGPELLVQFQDESVVDDSQLPKDRFSAERLKGVDSTLKIQPAELGDSAMYLCASSWKGLAGAWSQETQYFGPGTRLLVL.

This clonotype was detected a few times. This CDR3 is CASSLTGTSAQRGYNEQFF. The CDR3 DNA reads as TGTGCCAGCAGCTTAACCGGGACTAGCGCCCAGAGGGGCTACAATGAGCAGTTCTTC. The J gene is TRBJ2-1, the V gene TRBV11-2, with 10 bases that match TRBD2. After removal of 2 bases from V and 3 bases from J, the junction contained 13 bases not matched to a gene. CDR3 length: 19 amino acids. Germline-derived CDR1 and CDR2 are SGHAT and FQNNGV.

The rearrangement links TRBV15 to TRBJ1-4; no reliable D call. From germline, CDR1 is LNHNV and CDR2 YYDKDF (reference sequence). V was cut by 5 bases and J by 1 base, with 5 bases left in between. The CDR3 covers 13 residues. CDR3: CATSGETNEKLFF. The CDR3, as DNA: TGTGCCACCAGCGGGGAAACTAATGAAAAACTGTTTTTT. Full variable domain (outside the CDR3, taken from reference TRBV15 and TRBJ1-4): DAMVIQNPRYQVTQFGKPVTLSCSQTLNHNVMYWYQQKSSQAPKLLFHYYDKDFNNEADTPDNFQSRRPNTSFCFLDIRSPGLGDTAMYLCATSGETNEKLFFGSGTQLSVL.

This chain joins TRBV18 and TRBJ1-6; D call uncertain. Deletions cut 6 bases from V and 13 bases from J, with 16 bases between. The CDR3 covers 13 residues. Looked up from germline, CDR1 is KGHSH and CDR2 is LQKENI. The CDR3 coding sequence is TGTGCCAGCTCTCTCGGACGGGCTAGGCCCCTCCACTTT. It codes for CASSLGRARPLHF.

The chain has TRBV5-1 and TRBJ2-6; D gene unclear. CDR1 SGHRS and CDR2 YFSETQ come from the germline V gene. V lost 0 bases and J lost 0, with 10 bases in between. The CDR3 runs to 17 residues. The CDR3 loop reads CASSLGGTSSGANVLTF. The CDR3 nucleotides are TGCGCCAGCAGCTTGGGTGGCACAAGCTCTGGGGCCAACGTCCTGACTTTC.

This clonotype was seen a handful of times. This chain connects TRBV5-1 to TRBJ2-1; D is undetermined. This CDR3 has 14 residues. Germline V gene data show CDR1 as SGHRS and CDR2 as YFSETQ. Trimming stripped 0 bases from V and 3 bases from J, with 7 bases between. CDR3 amino acids: CASSLVVGYNEQFF. CDR3 in DNA: TGCGCCAGCAGCTTGGTGGTTGGCTACAATGAGCAGTTCTTC.

The gene calls are TRBV20-1 and TRBJ2-7; the D gene is possibly TRBD1 (6 bases). The CDR3 covers 16 residues. Germline assignment: CDR1 DFQATT and CDR2 SNEGSKA (reference sequence). Trimming took off 0 bases at V and 4 bases at J, with 19 bases between the two ends. The CDR3 DNA sequence: TGCAGTGCTAGAGATCAGTATGCCCTCAGGGGTTACGAGCAGTACTTC. This sequence encodes CSARDQYALRGYEQYF.